Following are 30 T cell receptor beta chains from one sample sequenced in a study of OX40 agonist ivuxolimab in advanced cancers. TCRdb keeps only in-frame clones here, not all; method: immunoSEQ multiplex PCR. The table records some 70,000 clones, about 88% of them present only once. This sample comprised CD4+ or CD8+ T cells sorted from blood, obtained in a trial of the OX40 agonist ivuxolimab. The source of these receptors is an adult with an advanced solid tumor such as melanoma, head and neck, liver or kidney cancer.

The DNA for the CDR3 is TGTGCCAGCAGCTTCGGACAGGGGAGGAGAAAACTGTTTTTT. Its translation: CASSFGQGRRKLFF. This chain connects TRBV11-2 to TRBJ1-4, with 9 positions matching TRBD1. The V segment lost 3 bases and the J segment 10 bases; nucleotides outside the gene matches: 6. CDR3 length equals 14 residues. Germline values: CDR1 SGHAT, CDR2 FQNNGV.

The chain links TRBV11-3 to TRBJ2-1; D gene uncertain. Per the germline V gene, CDR1 is SGHNT and CDR2 is YENEEA. This CDR3 is built from 18 residues. Trimming left V 1 base short and J 0 bases short, with 16 bases between. The CDR3: CASSLGSTTAYSYNEQFF. The CDR3 bases are TGTGCCAGCAGCTTAGGGAGCACAACCGCCTACTCCTACAATGAGCAGTTCTTC.

For the CDR3, the DNA is TGTGCCAGCAGCAAAGACATAGCCTCTGGAAACACCATATATTTT. Its translation is CASSKDIASGNTIYF. The chain uses TRBV21-1 and TRBJ1-3. TRBV21-1 is a known pseudogene. There are 15 residues in the CDR3.

The rearrangement joins TRBV13 to TRBJ2-1; the D gene is possibly TRBD2 (5 bases). Germline V gives CDR1 PRHDT, CDR2 FYEKMQ (reference sequence). Trimming took off 4 bases at V and 13 bases at J, with 11 bases between the two ends. The CDR3 sequence is 11 residues long. CDR3 nucleotide sequence: TGTGCCAGCAGCTCTAGCTTTCATCAGTTCTTC. It is translated as CASSSSFHQFF.

This clone has only one observation. This chain connects TRBV5-1 to TRBJ2-7, with D uncertain. The CDR3 has 12 residues. The germline CDR1 and CDR2 sequences are SGHRS and YFSETQ. V lost 3 bases and J 4 bases, leaving 8 bases between the germline ends. The CDR3 loop is CASSSVGYEQYF. For the CDR3, the DNA is TGCGCCAGCAGCTCGGTCGGATACGAGCAGTACTTC.

The genes are TRBV4-3 and TRBJ1-2; D call uncertain. This CDR3 is built from 10 residues. CDR1 and CDR2 (germline): LGHNA, YSLEER. Trimming removed 3 bases from V and 8 bases from J, with 4 bases in between. The CDR3 loop is CASSHSGYTF. The CDR3 DNA sequence: TGCGCCAGCAGCCACTCCGGCTACACCTTC.

The CDR3 nucleotides read TGTGCCAGCAGCTTGAGGTACCCGAACACTGAAGCTTTCTTT. Residues: CASSLRYPNTEAFF. This chain joins TRBV7-8 and TRBJ1-1, with no clear D. Trimming left V 3 bases short and J 1 base short, with 9 bases between. Germline assignment: CDR1 SGHVS and CDR2 FQNEAQ. This CDR3 has 14 residues.

The chain employs TRBV14 and TRBJ2-1; the match to TRBD1 covers 8 bases. The germline gives CDR1 SGHDN, CDR2 FVKESK. This CDR3 has 15 amino acids. Unmatched junction bases numbered 3, after V lost 3 bases and J lost 2 bases. The CDR3 sequence: CASSQDRVPYNEQFF. CDR3 DNA sequence: TGTGCCAGCAGCCAGGACAGGGTCCCCTACAATGAGCAGTTCTTC.

This rearrangement joins TRBV7-9 to TRBJ1-2; 10 bases agree with TRBD1. In germline, CDR1 is SEHNR, CDR2 FQNEAQ (reference sequence). V lost 4 bases to trimming and J lost 6 bases; unmatched junction nucleotides: 2. CDR3 length equals 13 residues. As DNA, the CDR3 is TGTGCCAGCAGCTGGGGACAGGGGAATGGCTACACCTTC. Translating gives CASSWGQGNGYTF.

Notes on this clone: At one end the junction does not follow the germline gene, possibly because of a read error. The chain is built from TRBV7-7 and TRBJ2-3; TRBD2 agrees at 8 bases. The CDR3 consists of 14 residues. Germline CDR1 is SSHAT and CDR2 is FNYEAQ (reference sequence). This chain's CDR3 is CASSSLAGIGTQYF. The DNA of the CDR3 is TGTGCTAGCAGCTCCTTAGCGGGGATAGGTACGCAGTATTTT.

The rearrangement uses TRBV19 and TRBJ2-5; no clear D gene. Germline-derived CDR1 and CDR2 are LNHDA and SQIVND (reference sequence). With 6 bases removed from V and 7 bases from J, the gap between germline ends came to 15 bases. The CDR3 consists of 13 residues. The CDR3 DNA reads TGTGCCAGTAGATTTAATTCAGCAGGGACCCAGTACTTC. Protein: CASRFNSAGTQYF.

This clone was counted a single time. The chain links TRBV6-1 to TRBJ1-4; no clear D gene. CDR1 is MNHNS, CDR2 SASEGT, per germline. The ends were cut back, 7 bases at V and 7 bases at J, with 13 bases in the middle. This CDR3 region has 13 residues. The CDR3 DNA sequence: TGTGCCAGCACTCTGGGGTACGCTGAAAAACTGTTTTTT. Translation gives CASTLGYAEKLFF.

The chain is built from TRBV30 and TRBJ2-5; D not resolved. Trimming cost V 0 bases and J 2 bases, with 10 bases left between them. Germline V CDR1 and CDR2: GTSNPN, SVGIG (reference sequence). CDR3 length: 14 residues. The CDR3 bases are TGTGCCTGGAGTGTAGGGCAAGTTCAAGAGACCCAGTACTTC. Protein product: CAWSVGQVQETQYF.

The genes are TRBV25-1 and TRBJ2-2; tentative D call: TRBD1 (6 bases). The CDR3 spans 14 residues. Deletions cut 5 bases from V and 5 bases from J, with 12 bases between. Germline CDR1 reads MGHDK; CDR2 reads SYGVNS. The CDR3 reads CASSNRGGTGELFF. DNA of the CDR3: TGTGCCAGCAGTAACAGAGGGGGTACCGGGGAGCTGTTTTTT.

The chain couples TRBV7-3 to TRBJ2-3; TRBD1 matches 7 bases. V was pared by 5 bases and J by 0 bases, with 5 bases of the junction left unmatched. Per the germline V gene, CDR1 is SGHTA and CDR2 is FQGTGA. The CDR3 extends over 15 amino acids. CDR3 DNA sequence: TGTGCCAGCAGCCCTAAACAGGGGAGCACAGATACGCAGTATTTT. Translated: CASSPKQGSTDTQYF.

This sequence joins TRBV29-1 and TRBJ1-4; weak D call: TRBD1 (5 bases). The CDR3 loop spans 15 amino acids. Trimming removed 6 bases at V and 0 bases at J, with 14 bases between. Looked up from germline, CDR1 is SQVTM and CDR2 is ANQGSEA. CDR3 region: CSVGGGGATNEKLFF. CDR3 bases: TGCAGCGTCGGAGGTGGGGGGGCAACTAATGAAAAACTGTTTTTT.

The chain joins TRBV18 to TRBJ1-3, with 7 bases identical to TRBD1. The V and J ends lost 6 bases and 4 bases, in that order; junction bases with no gene match: 3. The CDR3 is made up of 13 amino acids. CDR1 is KGHSH, CDR2 LQKENI, per germline. CDR3 sequence reads: CASSTGTGNTIYF. The CDR3 nucleotides are TGTGCCAGCTCGACAGGGACGGGAAACACCATATATTTT.

V is TRBV9 and J is TRBJ2-5, with TRBD2 matching over 12 bases. The CDR3 sequence is 15 residues long. Germline V gene lookup returns CDR1 SGDLS and CDR2 YYNGEE. V trimming: 3 bases; J trimming: 4 bases; junction bases outside the gene matches: 4. The chain's CDR3 is CASSASGRVGETQYF. In DNA, the CDR3 is TGTGCCAGCAGCGCTAGCGGGAGGGTTGGAGAGACCCAGTACTTC.

The CDR3 is CASGFLRADTQYF. The DNA of the CDR3 is TGTGCTAGTGGTTTCCTCCGGGCGGATACGCAGTATTTT. This chain joins TRBV12-5 and TRBJ2-3; D not certain. This CDR3 has 13 amino acids. Germline V gene sequence: CDR1 LGHNT, CDR2 FRNRAP. The ends were cut back, 3 bases at V and 6 bases at J, with 10 bases in the middle.

The chain has TRBV27 and TRBJ1-3; tentatively, D is TRBD1 (5 bases). Germline V gives CDR1 MNHEY, CDR2 SMNVEV (reference sequence). With 3 bases removed from V and 1 base from J, the gap between germline ends came to 10 bases. This CDR3 is built from 15 residues. Here the CDR3 DNA reads TGTGCCAGCAGTTTGTCGGGGGGATCTGGAAACACCATATATTTT. Encoded protein: CASSLSGGSGNTIYF.

This chain joins TRBV7-8 and TRBJ2-1; 10 bases match TRBD2. The CDR3 consists of 18 residues. CDR1 is SGHVS, CDR2 FQNEAQ, per germline. V dropped 0 bases and J dropped 6; count of bases not matched to a gene: 11. Here the CDR3 DNA reads TGTGCCAGCAGCTTAGCGGGATGGGCTAGCGGGAGAGGCAATGAGCAGTTCTTC. Its protein product is CASSLAGWASGRGNEQFF.

The rearrangement links TRBV4-3 to TRBJ2-2; 11 nucleotides agree with TRBD2. Germline V gives CDR1 LGHNA, CDR2 YSLEER. The length of the CDR3 is 17 residues. The V gene end was trimmed by 1 base and the J gene end by 7 bases; junction bases not matched to a gene: 8. CDR3 region: CASSQGLAGGPNGELFF. The DNA of the CDR3 is TGCGCCAGCAGCCAAGGGTTAGCGGGGGGGCCAAACGGGGAGCTGTTTTTT.

The chain links TRBV2 to TRBJ2-5; TRBD1 matches 9 bases. V was pared by 5 bases and J by 2 bases, with 9 bases of the junction left unmatched. From germline, CDR1 is SNHLY and CDR2 FYNNEI. The CDR3 is 16 residues long. CDR3 coding DNA: TGTGCCAGCAGTAACCGGGACAGGGTTATACAAGAGACCCAGTACTTC. The encoded protein is CASSNRDRVIQETQYF.

The chain employs TRBV27 and TRBJ2-1; 8 bases agree with TRBD1. Germline V CDR1 and CDR2: MNHEY, SMNVEV (reference sequence). V dropped 4 bases and J dropped 7; count of bases not matched to a gene: 9. The CDR3 runs to 15 residues. The CDR3 DNA reads as TGTGCCAGCAGTTACGATGACTACAGGGGGAATGAGCAGTTCTTC. Translating it yields CASSYDDYRGNEQFF.

This clone was seen a handful of times. The chain joins TRBV27 to TRBJ2-7; 10 bases line up with TRBD1. There are 13 residues in the CDR3. Germline CDR1 and CDR2: MNHEY and SMNVEV (reference sequence). V lost 5 bases, J lost 10 bases, and 8 bases stayed unmatched. The CDR3: CASSTHDRGPQYF. In DNA, the CDR3 is TGTGCCAGCAGTACTCATGACAGGGGGCCCCAGTACTTC.

The V call is TRBV7-3, the J call TRBJ1-1; 10 nucleotides match TRBD1. The CDR3 is 15 residues long. The germline V gene has CDR1 SGHTA and CDR2 FQGTGA. V was clipped by 0 bases and J by 5 bases; unmatched bases: 3. The CDR3 nucleotides are TGTGCCAGCAGCTTAACGGGACAGGGGAATACTGAAGCTTTCTTT. Encoded protein: CASSLTGQGNTEAFF. Based on the CDR3 plus reference TRBV7-3 and TRBJ1-1, the full variable domain is GAGVSQTPSNKVTEKGKYVELRCDPISGHTALYWYRQSLGQGPEFLIYFQGTGAADDSGLPNDRFFAVRPEGSVSTLKIQRTERGDSAVYLCASSLTGQGNTEAFFGQGTRLTVV.

This clone was recorded only once. The V call is TRBV12-5, the J call TRBJ1-3; D might be TRBD1 (6 bases). The CDR3 covers 15 residues. Germline loops: CDR1 LGHNT, CDR2 FRNRAP. The V end lost 1 base, the J end lost 0 bases, and 7 bases lay between the germline ends. The CDR3 here is CASGLGDTSGNTIYF. DNA for the CDR3: TGTGCTAGTGGTTTGGGGGACACCTCTGGAAACACCATATATTTT. The variable domain in full, with the rest retrieved from reference TRBV12-5 and TRBJ1-3, is DARVTQTPRHKVTEMGQEVTMRCQPILGHNTVFWYRQTMMQGLELLAYFRNRAPLDDSGMPKDRFSAEMPDATLATLKIQPSEPRDSAVYFCASGLGDTSGNTIYFGEGSWLTVV.

J is TRBJ2-3 and V is TRBV4-3, with a weak D call TRBD2 (5 bases). V was cut by 1 base and J by 4 bases, with 15 bases left in between. Germline V lookup: CDR1 LGHNA, CDR2 YSLEER. The CDR3 has 16 amino acids. CDR3 sequence (DNA): TGCGCCAGCAGCCAAGCGGCGGGTTCCGCTGCAGATACGCAGTATTTT. Amino acids: CASSQAAGSAADTQYF.

V gene TRBV2 combines with J gene TRBJ2-6; D uncertain. The CDR3 length is 13 residues. Germline CDR1 is SNHLY and CDR2 is FYNNEI. V was shortened by 9 bases and J by 0 bases, with 6 bases between the two germline ends. The chain's CDR3 is CARESSGANVLTF. CDR3 in DNA: TGTGCCAGGGAATCCTCTGGGGCCAACGTCCTGACTTTC.

The J gene is TRBJ2-7, the V gene TRBV6-5, with D perhaps TRBD1 or TRBD2 (5 bases each). The V end was cut by 10 bases, the J end by 1 base, with 14 bases between. Germline lookup yields CDR1 MNHEY and CDR2 SVGAGI. This CDR3 is 13 amino acids long. The CDR3 nucleotides are TGTGCCACCCTCAACGAGGGGTCCTACGAGCAGTACTTC. It codes for CATLNEGSYEQYF.